This T cell receptor beta chain appears in the sequencing data of a study of T cell responses to AZD1222 COVID-19 vaccine. Trimming cost V 6 bases and J 1 base, with 12 bases left between them. Per germline, CDR1 SGHAT and CDR2 FQNNGV. This CDR3 has 15 amino acids. Clones were read by immunoSEQ multiplex PCR, and TCRdb kept only the in-frame ones, dropping some. Of more than 90,000 clones listed, roughly 91% are singletons. Findings of the study overall: Increased Spike-specific TCR breadth and depth were observed after two AZD1222 doses. The sample set comprised mostly white British donors with more females, and clonal diversity was possibly underestimated. Spike-wide coverage was observed for vaccine-associated CD4 TCRs, with dominant responses at 160-218 and 743-854.

As regards this clone: Its antigen is undetermined.

The sample consisted of peripheral blood, taken 28 days after the second AZD1222 dose. The chain is built from TRBV11-2 and TRBJ1-4, with a possible D match to TRBD1 (5 bases). The origin of this receptor is an adult who received the AZD1222 COVID-19 vaccine. The CDR3 is CASSPEGLTNEKLFF. In nucleotides, the CDR3 is TGTGCCAGCAGTCCCGAGGGGTTAACTAATGAAAAACTGTTTTTT.